Below, one T cell receptor beta chain is given with its context. No antigen is known for it. These data are taken from a study of radiation and T cells in renal cell carcinoma. General study findings and limits: Sampling covered only 0.9 to 1 g of each tumor. Irradiated tumors had higher TCR clonality than control tumors.

Here immunoSEQ multiplex PCR was the method, and the copy in TCRdb shows in-frame clones only, minus some. The sample lists fewer than 25,000 clones, around half occurring once. Deletions cut 4 bases from V and 2 bases from J, with 15 bases between. CDR3 length: 16 amino acids. Germline V gene lookup returns CDR1 MNHEY and CDR2 SMNVEV (reference sequence). Treatment reported: treatment-naive control, cytoreductive nephrectomy. Control tumors came from a few females and about a dozen males, aged 40 to 82. The TCR sequence derives from a human donor with renal cell carcinoma. Sequenced here: tumor tissue, sampled from a patient whose treatment was nephrectomy without radiotherapy. This rearrangement joins TRBV27 to TRBJ1-5; the D gene is possibly TRBD1 (5 bases). The CDR3: CASSSSSGYGNQPQHF. The CDR3 DNA reads TGTGCCAGCAGTTCGTCGTCAGGGTACGGCAATCAGCCCCAGCATTTT.